Listed below are T cell receptor beta chains from one sample, sequenced in a study of blood T cells in healthy people across ages. TCRdb independently ran MiXCR on the 5' RACE reads; one entry per CDR3 protein. The repertoire consists of 1 million to 1.2 million distinct CDR3 sequences, with roughly two fifths occurring once and the leading ten covering under 15%. Sequenced sample: blood. These receptors originate from a man between 18 and 35 years old in good health. Each CDR3 is given without its conserved first and last residue.

V gene | CDR3 protein
TRBV20-1 | SARLAGAGETQY
TRBV11-3 | ASSLEVGSSYNEQF
TRBV12-3/TRBV12-4 | ASRPTTNEKLF
TRBV20-1 | SASSGPSYNEQY
TRBV4-3 | ASSQDREEETQY
TRBV7-9 | ASTPESYNEQF
TRBV10-3 | AISDSVSSENYNEQF
TRBV27 | ASSLVHPRGNQPQH
TRBV7-2 | ASSLSPYTDTQY
TRBV9 | ASSASLSAGGSYNEQY
TRBV20-1 | SASGPGKVKETQY
TRBV20-1 | SARDHGGVYGYT
TRBV9 | ASSVATSSYTQY
TRBV12-3/TRBV12-4 | TSSSRGASGPTGYNEQF
TRBV11-2 | ASSFLLGSSYNEQF
TRBV6-2/TRBV6-3 | ASSGEDREQSSTNEKLF
TRBV6-2/TRBV6-3 | ASRRDVTYGMNTEAF
TRBV7-2 | ASSLALQGYQETQY
TRBV7-9 | AGSRDRDNTEAF
TRBV2 | ARRRGAEANTEAF
TRBV20-1 | SARVVGAPRRSYNEQY
TRBV5-1 | ASSFRAHTYRASDMNTEAF
TRBV9 | ASSGTDNNEQF
TRBV6-2/TRBV6-3 | ASSSGTAYNEQY
TRBV9 | ASSPHPGSSYEQY
TRBV9 | ASSGQGQPLDEQF
TRBV20-1 | SARDLGGGEAF
TRBV6-2/TRBV6-3 | ASSYRGVITEAF
TRBV6-1 | ASSPPQGTGKTYEQY
TRBV20-1 | SAPGGGQYNEQF
TRBV25-1 | ASSEMGATNEKLF
TRBV5-1 | ASSFGPQGTSYNEQF
TRBV25-1 | ASSEDLADTQY
TRBV12-3/TRBV12-4 | ASSLRGDTSTDTQY
TRBV7-9 | ASSLGVPTEDTEAF
TRBV5-5 | ASSRRALDTGELF
TRBV12-3/TRBV12-4 | ASSKDRGIGLF
TRBV2 | ASSEMRGQETQY
TRBV20-1 | SARERETQF
TRBV7-8 | ASSLGRQTNYGYT
TRBV20-1 | STRTVDEQF
TRBV7-6 | ASSVDSERTEAF
TRBV12-5 | ASPPRNSNYGYT
TRBV20-1 | SARKDSMNTEAF
TRBV5-5 | ASSIQGDSSYNEQY
TRBV5-1 | ASSLVVENEQY
TRBV12-3/TRBV12-4 | ASSSHAGNTEAF
TRBV2 | ASSEEQGLGATNEKLF
TRBV7-2 | ASSLDEGRPQH
TRBV6-5 | ASSYSTPSGGITDTQY
TRBV6-4 | ASRQGAGDTQY